These T cell receptor beta chains were read from a single sample in a study of cytomegalovirus exposure and HLA in healthy donors. Libraries were prepared by immunoSEQ multiplex PCR; TCRdb keeps only in-frame clonotypes and omits some of them. This sample has some 100,000 clones, with around 80% found just once. Sequencing was done on a sample of PBMCs. The receptors shown here come from a male donor in good health and CMV-seropositive. CDR3s include the opening cysteine and the closing phenylalanine or tryptophan. The D gene is left open where the match is weak.

TRBD2 TRBV4-2 CASSHFTSGVYNEQFF
NA TRBV13 CASSLGRTTGELFF
NA TRBV19 CASTLGWESSGANVLTF
TRBD1 TRBV6-5 CASSRQGHGNEQFF
TRBD1 TRBV29-1 CSVEEGTGSYEQYF
NA TRBV11-2 CASALAGGNEQYF
NA TRBV19 CASSEGLVEPQHF
TRBD1 TRBV10-3 CAISEERQGADGYTF
TRBD2 TRBV14 CASSLRGAGSTETQYF
TRBD1 TRBV7-6 CASSRQRGQVNTEAFF
NA TRBV28 CASRAPMGEDSPLHF
TRBD1 TRBV25-1 CASRSGTGDQETQYF
TRBD2 TRBV11-3 CASSLQLAGGNEQYF
NA TRBV7-6 CASSLVGGPQETQYF
TRBD1 TRBV28 CASSSYPGTANNSPLHF
NA TRBV11-2 CASSPDGGYQETQYF
TRBD1 TRBV19 CASSGRQGLREQYF
NA TRBV10-3 CATSSGQSNQPQHF
NA TRBV5-1 CASSLLGGGYLNF
TRBD1 TRBV4-1 CASSQLSGGDETFF
TRBD2 TRBV10-3 CAISESRAGGWNTGELFF
TRBD1 TRBV25-1 CASSESPGQSLNTGELFF
NA TRBV19 CASSPRGDTQYF
NA TRBV11-3 CASSSNSGQNSPLHF
NA TRBV30 CAWTFGGSGANVLTF
NA TRBV30 CAWSVANEQFF
TRBD1 TRBV7-2 CASSLVPSGQGFEQYF